The 20 T cell receptor beta chains given below trace back to one sample, sequenced in a study of OX40 agonist ivuxolimab in advanced cancers. Clones were read by immunoSEQ multiplex PCR, and TCRdb kept only the in-frame ones, dropping some. This repertoire shows under 45,000 clones, 80% found once; its top ten account for roughly 4%. The sequences come from CD4+ or CD8+ T cells sorted from blood, collected in a trial of the OX40 agonist ivuxolimab. The receptors derive from an adult with an advanced solid tumor such as melanoma, head and neck, liver or kidney cancer.

The rearrangement joins TRBV28 to TRBJ1-5, with TRBD1 matching 7 bases. This CDR3 has 14 amino acids. Germline V gene sequence: CDR1 MDHEN, CDR2 SYDVKM. After removal of 5 bases from V and 9 bases from J, the junction contained 10 bases not matched to a gene. The CDR3 DNA sequence: TGTGCCAGCAGTACGAGCGACAGGGACGGGCCCCAGCATTTT. This gives the protein CASSTSDRDGPQHF.

This chain joins TRBV6-5 and TRBJ2-2; TRBD2 matches at 9 bases. The CDR3 spans 15 residues. The ends lost 6 bases at V and 0 bases at J; junction bases unmatched: 2. Germline V gene sequence: CDR1 MNHEY, CDR2 SVGAGI. The CDR3 DNA reads TGTGCCAGCAGACTAGCGGGTGCGAACACCGGGGAGCTGTTTTTT. Encoded protein: CASRLAGANTGELFF.

The chain joins TRBV19 to TRBJ1-4, with 7 bases lining up with TRBD1. This CDR3 spans 15 amino acids. The V segment lost 5 bases and the J segment 1 base; nucleotides outside the gene matches: 4. Germline loops: CDR1 LNHDA, CDR2 SQIVND (reference sequence). The CDR3 DNA reads as TGTGCCAGTAGTCCCCGACAGGGAACTAATGAAAAACTGTTTTTT. Translating gives CASSPRQGTNEKLFF.

The gene calls are TRBV7-6 and TRBJ2-3, with a tentative D call TRBD2 (5 bases). Germline assignment: CDR1 SGHVS and CDR2 FNYEAQ. CDR3 length: 12 amino acids. V was clipped by 3 bases and J by 5 bases, with 6 bases between them. The CDR3 loop reads CASSFGEDTQYF. In DNA form, the CDR3 reads TGTGCCAGCAGCTTCGGGGAAGATACGCAGTATTTT.

This sequence joins TRBV20-1 and TRBJ1-1; D not certain. The CDR3 has 11 residues. The V gene's germline CDR1 is DFQATT and CDR2 SNEGSKA (reference sequence). Trimming stripped 3 bases from V and 6 bases from J, with 8 bases between. The CDR3 DNA reads TGCAGTGCTAGTCGTGAGCCTGAAGCTTTCTTT. This encodes CSASREPEAFF.

The J gene is TRBJ1-6, the V gene TRBV2, with 7 bases lining up with TRBD1. V gave up 6 bases and J gave up 14 bases; unmatched junction bases: 10. CDR1 and CDR2 (germline): SNHLY, FYNNEI. This CDR3 is built from 13 residues. The CDR3 DNA sequence: TGTGCCAGCAGGGCGGGACAGTTCTCGGCCCTCCACTTT. The encoded protein is CASRAGQFSALHF.

J is TRBJ2-5 and V is TRBV11-3; 7 positions match TRBD1. The CDR3 runs to 15 residues. Germline CDR1 and CDR2: SGHNT and YENEEA. Trimming cost V 5 bases and J 4 bases; bases outside gene matches: 10. CDR3 loop: CASSPTGREGETQYF. In nucleotides, the CDR3 is TGTGCCAGCAGCCCGACAGGGAGAGAGGGAGAGACCCAGTACTTC.

CDR3 DNA sequence: TGTGCCAGCTCACGACAGGTCTCCTACGAGCAGTACTTC. It encodes CASSRQVSYEQYF. This sequence joins TRBV18 and TRBJ2-7; D is perhaps TRBD1 (6 bases). The V end lost 4 bases, the J end lost 0 bases, and 7 bases lay between the germline ends. The germline V gene encodes CDR1 KGHSH and CDR2 LQKENI. CDR3 length equals 13 residues.

The V call is TRBV5-1, the J call TRBJ2-5; 11 bases line up with TRBD2. The closer fit of TRBJ2-7 to the DNA end suggests the J call may be wrong. The CDR3 has 15 amino acids. Per the germline V gene, CDR1 is SGHRS and CDR2 is YFSETQ. CDR3 loop: CASSLTSGSSYEQYF. The CDR3 DNA sequence: TGCGCCAGCAGCTTGACTAGCGGGAGTAGCTACGAGCAGTACTTC.

The V and J genes are TRBV6-5 and TRBJ1-2, with D possibly being TRBD1 (5 bases). This CDR3 is 14 amino acids long. V lost 6 bases, J lost 7 bases, and 18 bases lay in between. Germline loops: CDR1 MNHEY, CDR2 SVGAGI. The CDR3 here is CASSSDVGGSGYTF. DNA of the CDR3: TGTGCCAGCAGCTCCGATGTGGGGGGGTCTGGCTACACCTTC.

The chain carries TRBV7-8 and TRBJ2-7, with 10 bases fitting TRBD2. The CDR3 spans 15 residues. Trimming cost V 1 base and J 12 bases; bases outside gene matches: 12. Per the germline V gene, CDR1 is SGHVS and CDR2 is FQNEAQ. The CDR3 reads CASSLDTGLAGAAYF. CDR3 in DNA: TGTGCCAGCAGCTTAGACACAGGTCTAGCGGGAGCGGCGTACTTC.

On this clone: An end of the junction differs from the germline gene, which may be a read error. The gene calls are TRBV7-2 and TRBJ2-3; 8 bases line up with TRBD2. Germline CDR1 is SGHTA and CDR2 is FQGNSA. The length of the CDR3 is 14 residues. In nucleotides, the CDR3 is TGTGCCAGCACCTTAGCGGGAATCACAGATACGCAGTATTTT. Translation gives CASTLAGITDTQYF.

This clone was observed a single time. This CDR3 is CASSVAGGGEQFF. CDR3 coding DNA: TGTGCCAGCAGTGTGGCGGGAGGGGGTGAGCAGTTCTTC. The chain carries TRBV2 and TRBJ2-1; 9 nucleotides agree with TRBD2. CDR3 size: 13 residues. The trim removed 4 bases at V and 9 bases at J, leaving 4 bases unmatched. CDR1 is SNHLY and CDR2 is FYNNEI in the germline V gene.

This clone is a singleton in its sample. The J gene is TRBJ2-7, the V gene TRBV30; D is undetermined. V lost 5 bases and J 2 bases, leaving 7 bases between the germline ends. Germline assignment: CDR1 GTSNPN and CDR2 SVGIG (reference sequence). The CDR3 contains 11 residues. The chain's CDR3 is CAWSLPYEQYF. The DNA for the CDR3 is TGTGCCTGGTCGCTGCCCTACGAGCAGTACTTC.

This clone was seen once. The chain joins TRBV11-1 to TRBJ2-5; unclear D gene. The V and J ends lost 4 bases and 0 bases respectively, with 18 bases between them. Per germline, CDR1 SGHAT and CDR2 FQDESV (reference sequence). The CDR3 is made up of 17 amino acids. The CDR3 protein is CASSSLRTQINQETQYF. The CDR3 bases are TGTGCCAGCAGCTCTCTACGTACACAGATTAACCAAGAGACCCAGTACTTC.

V usage is TRBV19 and J usage is TRBJ2-3, with D unclear. The CDR3 has 13 residues. Germline CDR1 is LNHDA and CDR2 is SQIVND (reference sequence). The ends were cut back, 3 bases at V and 0 bases at J, with 4 bases in the middle. The CDR3 loop is CASSIGSTDTQYF. The CDR3 coding sequence is TGTGCCAGTAGTATCGGCAGCACAGATACGCAGTATTTT.

The J gene is TRBJ1-3, the V gene TRBV19; 8 bases agree with TRBD1. Germline CDR1 is LNHDA and CDR2 is SQIVND (reference sequence). V was pared by 6 bases and J by 3 bases, with 4 bases of the junction left unmatched. CDR3 length: 14 amino acids. CDR3 in DNA: TGTGCCAGTAGGCCGACAGGGGATGGAAACACCATATATTTT. This encodes CASRPTGDGNTIYF. Based on the CDR3 plus reference TRBV19 and TRBJ1-3, the full variable domain is DGGITQSPKYLFRKEGQNVTLSCEQNLNHDAMYWYRQDPGQGLRLIYYSQIVNDFQKGDIAEGYSVSREKKESFPLTVTSAQKNPTAFYLCASRPTGDGNTIYFGEGSWLTVV.

This sequence joins TRBV5-6 and TRBJ2-2; perhaps TRBD2 as D (6 bases). Looked up from germline, CDR1 is SGHDT and CDR2 is YYEEEE. V lost 4 bases and J 3 bases, leaving 22 bases between the germline ends. The CDR3 extends over 18 amino acids. CDR3 loop: CASSLLGLGGGYTGELFF. Here the CDR3 DNA reads TGTGCCAGCAGCCTGCTAGGTTTGGGGGGAGGATACACCGGGGAGCTGTTTTTT.

The chain recombines TRBV6-5 with TRBJ2-5, with 13 bases lining up with TRBD2. This CDR3 has 15 amino acids. Germline V lookup: CDR1 MNHEY, CDR2 SVGAGI. Trimming at V came to 5 bases and at J to 7 bases, leaving 7 bases not matched to a gene. CDR3 bases: TGTGCCAGCAGTAAGGGACTAGCGGGGAGCGCGACCCAGTACTTC. It codes for CASSKGLAGSATQYF.

V and J are TRBV12-5 and TRBJ1-5; 9 bases line up with TRBD1. This CDR3 has 14 amino acids. The ends lost 1 base at V and 7 bases at J; junction bases unmatched: 2. Per the germline V gene, CDR1 is LGHNT and CDR2 is FRNRAP. CDR3 sequence (DNA): TGTGCTAGTGGTTTGGGGGACAGGGAACAGCCCCAGCATTTT. It translates to CASGLGDREQPQHF.